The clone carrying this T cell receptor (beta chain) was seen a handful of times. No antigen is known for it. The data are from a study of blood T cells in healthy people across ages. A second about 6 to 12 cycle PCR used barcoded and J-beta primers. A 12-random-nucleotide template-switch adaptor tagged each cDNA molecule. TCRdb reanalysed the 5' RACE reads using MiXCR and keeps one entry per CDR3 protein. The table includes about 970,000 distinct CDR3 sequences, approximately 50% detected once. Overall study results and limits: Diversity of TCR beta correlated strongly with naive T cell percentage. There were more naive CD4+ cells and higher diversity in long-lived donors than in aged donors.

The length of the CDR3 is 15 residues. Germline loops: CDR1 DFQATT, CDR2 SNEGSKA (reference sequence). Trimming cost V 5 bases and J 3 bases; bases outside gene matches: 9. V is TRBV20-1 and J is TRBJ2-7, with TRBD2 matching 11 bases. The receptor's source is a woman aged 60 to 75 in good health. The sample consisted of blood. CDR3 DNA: TGCAGTGCTCATACCACCGGGACTAGCGGCTACGAGCAGTACTTC. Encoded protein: CSAHTTGTSGYEQYF.